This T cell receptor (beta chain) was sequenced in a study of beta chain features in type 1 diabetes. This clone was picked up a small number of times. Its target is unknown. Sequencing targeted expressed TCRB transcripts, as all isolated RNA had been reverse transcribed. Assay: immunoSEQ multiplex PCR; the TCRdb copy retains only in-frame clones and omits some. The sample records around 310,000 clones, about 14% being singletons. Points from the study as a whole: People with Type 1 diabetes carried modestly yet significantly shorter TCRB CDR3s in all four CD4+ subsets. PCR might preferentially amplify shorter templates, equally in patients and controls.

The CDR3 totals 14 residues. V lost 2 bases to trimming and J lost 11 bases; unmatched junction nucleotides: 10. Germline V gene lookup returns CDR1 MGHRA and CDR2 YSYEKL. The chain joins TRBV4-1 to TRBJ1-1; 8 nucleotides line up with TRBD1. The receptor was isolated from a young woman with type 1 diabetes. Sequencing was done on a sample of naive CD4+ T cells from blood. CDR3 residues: CASSQNTGGSSAFF. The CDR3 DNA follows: TGCGCCAGCAGCCAAAACACAGGGGGGAGTTCGGCTTTCTTT.